Reported below is one T cell receptor (beta chain). Its antigen is unidentified. Assay used: immunoSEQ multiplex PCR; TCRdb lists only in-frame clones, some missing. Counted here are more than 25,000 clones, over 75% occurring once; the ten biggest clones make up 2.4%. The CDR3 loop spans 15 amino acids. Germline trimming cut 5 bases from V and 6 bases from J; bases unmatched to any gene: 6. The germline CDR1 and CDR2 sequences are SEHNR and FQNEAQ (reference sequence). This sample was included in a study of PD-1 blockade in classical Hodgkin lymphoma. General study findings and limits: Patients who responded completely had about the same baseline diversity as newly diagnosed patients.

All patients relapsed after autologous stem cell transplantation, and brentuximab vedotin exposure varied. Purification of CD4+ T cells from thawed PBMCs was achieved by magnetic negative selection. Best responses included complete response and partial response; otherwise, the best response was progressive disease. This material consisted of CD4+ T cells from blood, taken at baseline. The clonotype was recovered from a human donor with classical Hodgkin lymphoma. This rearrangement joins TRBV7-9 to TRBJ2-1; 11 nucleotides line up with TRBD2. The chain's CDR3 is CASSHIAGGLNEQFF. Written as DNA, the CDR3 is TGTGCCAGCAGCCACATAGCGGGAGGGCTCAATGAGCAGTTCTTC.